The 8 T cell receptor beta chains listed next were all sequenced from one sample in a study of OX40 agonist ivuxolimab in advanced cancers. Using immunoSEQ multiplex PCR, the repertoire was profiled, and TCRdb retains in-frame clones only, with some absent. The table has tens of thousands of clones, 70% to 90% seen once. The material sequenced was CD4+ or CD8+ T cells sorted from blood, taken in a trial of the OX40 agonist ivuxolimab. Receptors originate from an adult with an advanced solid tumor such as melanoma, head and neck, liver or kidney cancer.

The chain uses TRBV7-8 and TRBJ1-2; 8 bases match TRBD1. The CDR3 loop spans 17 amino acids. From germline, CDR1 is SGHVS and CDR2 FQNEAQ. After removal of 1 base from V and 2 bases from J, the junction contained 9 bases not matched to a gene. CDR3 in DNA: TGTGCCAGCAGCTTAGATTTTCTTCAGGGGGCCAACTATGGCTACACCTTC. It codes for CASSLDFLQGANYGYTF.

This rearrangement joins TRBV27 to TRBJ2-2, with TRBD1 matching 9 bases. The CDR3 has 15 residues. Germline-derived CDR1 and CDR2 are MNHEY and SMNVEV (reference sequence). V lost 6 bases and J lost 4; bases outside the gene matches: 6. CDR3 sequence reads: CASSATGGSTGELFF. The DNA for the CDR3 is TGTGCCAGCAGCGCCACAGGGGGCAGCACCGGGGAGCTGTTTTTT.

As for this clone: The junction and the germline gene differ at one end; a read error may be behind it. This chain joins TRBV7-7 and TRBJ2-1; D is perhaps TRBD1 (6 bases). From germline, CDR1 is SSHAT and CDR2 FNYEAQ (reference sequence). There are 15 residues in the CDR3. This CDR3 reads CASSLEGGPYNEQFF. Written as DNA, the CDR3 is TGTGCTAGCAGCTTAGAAGGGGGACCCTACAATGAGCAGTTCTTC. Together with reference TRBV7-7 and TRBJ2-1, the CDR3 gives the full variable domain: GAGVSQSPRYKVTKRGQDVTLRCDPISSHATLYWYQQALGQGPEFLTYFNYEAQPDKSGLPSDRFSAERPEGSISTLTIQRTEQRDSAMYRCASSLEGGPYNEQFFGPGTRLTVL.

The V call is TRBV27, the J call TRBJ1-3; D remains ambiguous. The germline gives CDR1 MNHEY, CDR2 SMNVEV (reference sequence). The CDR3 loop spans 15 amino acids. The V end was cut by 6 bases, the J end by 1 base, with 13 bases between. CDR3 region: CASRASSESGNTIYF. CDR3 nucleotides: TGTGCCAGCAGGGCTTCCTCGGAATCTGGAAACACCATATATTTT.

This chain joins TRBV2 and TRBJ1-4; D not certain. V was cut by 7 bases and J by 13 bases, with 13 bases left in between. Germline V gene lookup returns CDR1 SNHLY and CDR2 FYNNEI. The CDR3 contains 11 residues. In nucleotides, the CDR3 is TGTGCCAGCACTGGCGGGGTGAGACTGTTTTTT. Translation gives CASTGGVRLFF.

The rearrangement links TRBV4-1 to TRBJ2-2, with D perhaps assigned TRBD1 or TRBD2 (5 bases each). The CDR3 consists of 17 residues. The V gene's germline CDR1 is MGHRA and CDR2 YSYEKL. Deletions cut 4 bases from V and 0 bases from J, with 15 bases between. The CDR3 region is CASSRGASSANTGELFF. The CDR3 DNA reads TGCGCCAGCAGCCGAGGGGCGTCATCCGCGAACACCGGGGAGCTGTTTTTT.

V usage is TRBV7-2 and J usage is TRBJ2-5; no definite D call. The CDR3 has 14 amino acids. Looked up from germline, CDR1 is SGHTA and CDR2 is FQGNSA. V gave up 4 bases and J gave up 5 bases, with 14 bases separating them. The CDR3 region is CASSSLGEQETQYF. The CDR3 DNA follows: TGTGCCAGCAGCTCTTTGGGTGAACAGGAGACCCAGTACTTC. Complete variable domain (other parts from reference TRBV7-2 and TRBJ2-5): GAGVSQSPSNKVTEKGKDVELRCDPISGHTALYWYRQSLGQGLEFLIYFQGNSAPDKSGLPSDRFSAERTGGSVSTLTIQRTQQEDSAVYLCASSSLGEQETQYFGPGTRLLVL.

The DNA of the CDR3 is TGTGCCTGGACCCAGCGGGGGGACAGGGTCTATGGCTACACCTTC. Translated, it gives CAWTQRGDRVYGYTF. The rearrangement links TRBV30 to TRBJ1-2, with 9 bases that match TRBD1. The CDR3 is made up of 15 amino acids. Germline loops: CDR1 GTSNPN, CDR2 SVGIG (reference sequence). V dropped 4 bases and J dropped 4; count of bases not matched to a gene: 10.